The source of this TCR beta chain is a study of blood T cell repertoires in COVID-19. In the authors' workflow: Cell counts per sample came from amplifying reference gene primers. The protocol was immunoSEQ multiplex PCR, while the TCRdb copy is restricted to in-frame clones and leaves out a portion. Clone size and the V and J calls come from that table; the DNA yielded D and trimming. This table has about 360,000 clones, around 87% appearing once. Germline assignment: CDR1 LNHDA and CDR2 SQIVND (reference sequence). The V gene end was trimmed by 7 bases and the J gene end by 5 bases; junction bases not matched to a gene: 7. This CDR3 spans 15 amino acids.

This TCR was sampled from a human donor in a cohort sampled during active COVID-19. The chain combines TRBV19 with TRBJ2-2; 10 bases are a match to TRBD2. The sample consisted of peripheral blood. The chain's CDR3 is CASTARTSGTGELFF. As DNA, the CDR3 is TGTGCCAGTACCGCGAGGACTAGCGGAACCGGGGAGCTGTTTTTT. The full variable domain, its missing parts supplied by reference TRBV19 and TRBJ2-2, is DGGITQSPKYLFRKEGQNVTLSCEQNLNHDAMYWYRQDPGQGLRLIYYSQIVNDFQKGDIAEGYSVSREKKESFPLTVTSAQKNPTAFYLCASTARTSGTGELFFGEGSRLTVL.